What follows are 26 T cell receptor beta chains derived from one specimen sequenced in a study of identifying expanded T cells in peripheral blood. TCRdb's table, derived via immunoSEQ multiplex PCR, lists solely in-frame clones and lacks some. The table records 70,000 to 95,000 clones, 70% to 90% of them present only once. Sequenced input: blood. Receptors were obtained from a person aged 18-70 years in good health.

The rearrangement uses TRBV18 and TRBJ2-1; weak D call: TRBD2 (5 bases). Germline CDR1 reads KGHSH; CDR2 reads LQKENI. Trimming removed 2 bases from V and 3 bases from J, with 11 bases in between. CDR3 length: 15 amino acids. This chain's CDR3 is CASSPVAGLYNEQFF. Written as DNA, the CDR3 is TGTGCCAGCTCACCAGTTGCGGGCCTCTACAATGAGCAGTTCTTC. Full variable domain (outside the CDR3, taken from reference TRBV18 and TRBJ2-1): NAGVMQNPRHLVRRRGQEARLRCSPMKGHSHVYWYRQLPEEGLKFMVYLQKENIIDESGMPKERFSAEFPKEGPSILRIQQVVRGDSAAYFCASSPVAGLYNEQFFGPGTRLTVL.

The rearrangement links TRBV12-5 to TRBJ2-3; TRBD2 aligns across 12 bases. V lost 5 bases and J lost 1; bases outside the gene matches: 13. Germline loops: CDR1 LGHNT, CDR2 FRNRAP. The CDR3 totals 19 residues. The CDR3 DNA is TGTGCTAGTGGTCCCCAGACTAGCGGGAGTGTTAGAGGCACAGATACGCAGTATTTT. Translation: CASGPQTSGSVRGTDTQYF.

This clone appeared once. The CDR3 here is CASSEESGVVLGEQYF. The CDR3 DNA reads as TGTGCCAGCAGTGAAGAATCAGGGGTCGTTTTGGGCGAGCAGTACTTC. V usage is TRBV6-1 and J usage is TRBJ2-7; D possibly corresponds to TRBD1 (6 bases). CDR3 length: 16 amino acids. Germline V lookup: CDR1 MNHNS, CDR2 SASEGT. V was trimmed by 1 base and J by 6 bases, leaving 19 bases between them.

CDR3 DNA sequence: TGTGCCAGCAGTTTTTTAGGGGCCCCGAACACTGAAGCTTTCTTT. The encoded protein is CASSFLGAPNTEAFF. The chain couples TRBV27 to TRBJ1-1; maybe TRBD1 (5 bases). Between the trimmed V and J ends, which lost 3 bases and 1 base, there was a span of 12 bases. The germline CDR1 and CDR2 sequences are MNHEY and SMNVEV (reference sequence). CDR3 length equals 15 residues.

The rearrangement joins TRBV19 to TRBJ1-2; no definite D call. CDR1 is LNHDA, CDR2 SQIVND, per germline (reference sequence). This CDR3 is built from 15 residues. The germline V and J ends were trimmed by 0 bases and 4 bases, with 12 bases remaining between them. The CDR3 is CASSIEEAGSYGYTF. The CDR3 region has the DNA TGTGCCAGTAGTATAGAGGAGGCAGGATCCTATGGCTACACCTTC.

This sequence joins TRBV7-9 and TRBJ1-5; weak D call: TRBD1 (6 bases). Germline values: CDR1 SEHNR, CDR2 FQNEAQ (reference sequence). The ends were cut back, 2 bases at V and 4 bases at J, with 6 bases in the middle. The CDR3 sequence is 13 residues long. The CDR3 bases are TGTGCCAGCAGCTTAACAGGGAATCAGCCCCAGCATTTT. Its protein product is CASSLTGNQPQHF.

The rearrangement links TRBV7-6 to TRBJ1-1; TRBD1 agrees at 8 bases. CDR3 size: 15 residues. Germline V gives CDR1 SGHVS, CDR2 FNYEAQ. V trimming: 1 base; J trimming: 5 bases; junction bases outside the gene matches: 6. The CDR3 here is CASSLVGQGATEAFF. For the CDR3, the DNA is TGTGCCAGCAGCTTAGTCGGCCAGGGGGCAACTGAAGCTTTCTTT.

This sequence joins TRBV19 and TRBJ1-6, with D possibly matching TRBD1 (5 bases). The germline V and J ends were trimmed by 7 bases and 6 bases, with 16 bases remaining between them. CDR3 size: 15 residues. Germline CDR1 and CDR2: LNHDA and SQIVND (reference sequence). The CDR3 protein is CASNLRGDVNSPLHF. Here the CDR3 DNA reads TGTGCCAGTAACCTTAGGGGAGATGTTAATTCACCCCTCCACTTT. The whole variable domain, filled in from reference TRBV19 and TRBJ1-6, reads DGGITQSPKYLFRKEGQNVTLSCEQNLNHDAMYWYRQDPGQGLRLIYYSQIVNDFQKGDIAEGYSVSREKKESFPLTVTSAQKNPTAFYLCASNLRGDVNSPLHFGNGTRLTVT.

This clone was counted once. V usage is TRBV18 and J usage is TRBJ2-5; D is unresolved. Between the trimmed V and J ends, which lost 2 bases and 5 bases, there was a span of 6 bases. This CDR3 is 12 amino acids long. Germline CDR1 and CDR2: KGHSH and LQKENI. This CDR3 reads CASSPNAETQYF. For the CDR3, the DNA is TGTGCCAGCTCACCAAACGCGGAGACCCAGTACTTC.

The rearrangement links TRBV7-2 to TRBJ1-3; D ambiguous. There are 15 residues in the CDR3. Trimming stripped 4 bases from V and 4 bases from J, with 14 bases between. Germline V lookup: CDR1 SGHTA, CDR2 FQGNSA. The CDR3: CASSCSFAQGNTIYF. In DNA, the CDR3 is TGTGCCAGCAGCTGCTCCTTCGCGCAGGGAAACACCATATATTTT.

The rearrangement uses TRBV18 and TRBJ1-5; 7 bases line up with TRBD1. The CDR3 consists of 19 residues. V was pared by 2 bases and J by 2 bases, with 15 bases of the junction left unmatched. Germline loops: CDR1 KGHSH, CDR2 LQKENI. The CDR3 protein is CASSPIAGGGQTGNQPQHF. The CDR3 DNA reads TGTGCCAGCTCACCAATAGCAGGGGGTGGCCAAACCGGCAATCAGCCCCAGCATTTT.

The rearrangement links TRBV7-9 to TRBJ1-5, with a tentative D call TRBD1 (6 bases). Trimming stripped 0 bases from V and 5 bases from J, with 11 bases between. The germline CDR1 and CDR2 sequences are SEHNR and FQNEAQ (reference sequence). The CDR3 sequence is 15 residues long. CDR3 DNA sequence: TGTGCCAGCAGCTTAGCCGGGGGGCGCGATCAGCCCCAGCATTTT. Its protein product is CASSLAGGRDQPQHF.

The V gene is TRBV6-6, the J gene TRBJ1-1; D gene unclear. The CDR3 contains 13 residues. V was shortened by 8 bases and J by 0 bases, with 10 bases between the two germline ends. CDR1 and CDR2 from the germline V gene are MNHNY and SVGAGI (reference sequence). The DNA for the CDR3 is TGTGCCAGCGTCCTAAATGTGAACACTGAAGCTTTCTTT. Amino acids: CASVLNVNTEAFF.

The chain employs TRBV18 and TRBJ1-2, with no clear D. The CDR3 sequence is 13 residues long. Trimming shortened V by 2 bases and J by 4 bases, and 8 bases separated the two germline ends. CDR1 and CDR2 (germline): KGHSH, LQKENI. This CDR3 is CASSPEWGYGYTF. CDR3 nucleotides: TGTGCCAGCTCACCAGAGTGGGGCTATGGCTACACCTTC.

The chain has TRBV19 and TRBJ2-3, with D possibly matching TRBD1 (7 bases). This CDR3 contains 16 residues. Trimming pared 2 bases from V and 5 bases from J, leaving 17 bases between. Per the germline V gene, CDR1 is LNHDA and CDR2 is SQIVND (reference sequence). The CDR3 region has the DNA TGTGCCAGTAGTATACGCTCAGGGGGGATGATAGATACGCAGTATTTT. Amino acids: CASSIRSGGMIDTQYF.

The chain links TRBV19 to TRBJ2-7; 7 bases fit TRBD2. CDR1 and CDR2 from the germline V gene are LNHDA and SQIVND (reference sequence). V lost 3 bases to trimming and J lost 3 bases; unmatched junction nucleotides: 5. The CDR3 covers 14 residues. Here the CDR3 DNA reads TGTGCCAGTAGTATCCAGCGGGGTGGCTACGAGCAGTACTTC. Encoded protein: CASSIQRGGYEQYF. Combining the CDR3 with reference TRBV19 and TRBJ2-7 gives the whole variable domain DGGITQSPKYLFRKEGQNVTLSCEQNLNHDAMYWYRQDPGQGLRLIYYSQIVNDFQKGDIAEGYSVSREKKESFPLTVTSAQKNPTAFYLCASSIQRGGYEQYFGPGTRLTVT.

V usage is TRBV4-1 and J usage is TRBJ1-3; TRBD1 matches at 10 bases. CDR3 length equals 21 residues. In germline, CDR1 is MGHRA, CDR2 YSYEKL. The V and J ends lost 4 bases and 4 bases, in that order; junction bases with no gene match: 22. The CDR3 is CASSLQLPRDRGPTSGNTIYF. For the CDR3, the DNA is TGCGCCAGCAGCCTCCAACTCCCCCGGGACAGGGGACCTACTTCCGGAAACACCATATATTTT.

Only a few counts were recorded for this clone. The chain is built from TRBV10-3 and TRBJ1-4, with D uncertain. There are 15 residues in the CDR3. Germline V gives CDR1 ENHRY, CDR2 SYGVKD. V was clipped by 6 bases and J by 6 bases, with 17 bases between them. The CDR3 loop reads CAISEIIGGDEKLFF. DNA of the CDR3: TGTGCCATCAGCGAAATAATTGGCGGGGATGAAAAACTGTTTTTT.

To note about this clone: Other DNA sequences in the sample encode the same CDR3. The chain links TRBV7-9 to TRBJ2-1, with D perhaps TRBD2 (5 bases). Germline CDR1 and CDR2: SEHNR and FQNEAQ (reference sequence). Trimming removed 6 bases from V and 7 bases from J, with 19 bases in between. CDR3 length: 15 residues. CDR3 in DNA: TGTGCCAGCAGACAAGACTTCGATCGCGGGAATGAGCAGTTCTTC. Its protein product is CASRQDFDRGNEQFF.

This chain uses TRBV5-6 with TRBJ1-5, with D maybe TRBD1 (6 bases). Germline CDR1 and CDR2: SGHDT and YYEEEE. V was cut by 1 base and J by 5 bases, with 16 bases left in between. This CDR3 spans 16 amino acids. For the CDR3, the DNA is TGTGCCAGCAGCTTGTGGGGGGCCGGTAGTTATCAGCCCCAGCATTTT. Protein product: CASSLWGAGSYQPQHF.

This sequence joins TRBV7-3 and TRBJ2-5; a weak D match, TRBD2 (6 bases). The germline V and J ends were trimmed by 8 bases and 2 bases, with 15 bases remaining between them. Germline lookup yields CDR1 SGHTA and CDR2 FQGTGA. The CDR3 sequence is 14 residues long. CDR3 bases: TGTGCCAGCTCTATGGGCCTAGCGCAAGAGACCCAGTACTTC. This encodes CASSMGLAQETQYF.

J is TRBJ1-5 and V is TRBV19, with D maybe TRBD1 (5 bases). The CDR3 consists of 14 residues. In germline, CDR1 is LNHDA, CDR2 SQIVND (reference sequence). The V gene lost 5 bases and the J gene lost 0 bases, with 8 bases spanning the gap. CDR3 sequence reads: CASSGGSSNQPQHF. The CDR3 DNA is TGTGCCAGTAGTGGGGGTAGTAGCAATCAGCCCCAGCATTTT.

The chain carries TRBV11-2 and TRBJ2-7; weak D call: TRBD2 (6 bases). This CDR3 has 15 residues. Trimming took 1 base from V and 0 from J, leaving 10 bases between them. Per the germline V gene, CDR1 is SGHAT and CDR2 is FQNNGV. The CDR3 spells CASSLGAGLSYEQYF. The CDR3 DNA reads TGTGCCAGCAGCTTAGGAGCGGGTCTCTCCTACGAGCAGTACTTC.

The rearrangement joins TRBV25-1 to TRBJ2-5; either TRBD1 or TRBD2 may fit D (5 bases each). V was trimmed by 4 bases and J by 5 bases, leaving 11 bases between them. The CDR3 sequence is 13 residues long. Looked up from germline, CDR1 is MGHDK and CDR2 is SYGVNS. The CDR3 loop is CASSGGTAETQYF. In DNA, the CDR3 is TGTGCCAGCAGTGGGGGGACGGCTGAGACCCAGTACTTC.

The rearrangement joins TRBV18 to TRBJ1-1; D remains unclear. Germline CDR1 KGHSH, CDR2 LQKENI. V was shortened by 2 bases and J by 5 bases, with 9 bases between the two germline ends. The CDR3 covers 13 residues. The CDR3 sequence: CASSPLGGTEAFF. The CDR3 DNA reads as TGTGCCAGCTCACCATTAGGAGGGACTGAAGCTTTCTTT.

The chain combines TRBV4-2 with TRBJ2-3, with D maybe TRBD2 (6 bases). The CDR3 consists of 17 residues. The germline gives CDR1 LGHNA, CDR2 YNFKEQ. V dropped 0 bases and J dropped 1 base, with 14 bases sitting between them. The CDR3 here is CASSQDSSGAGTDTQYF. The CDR3 DNA reads TGTGCCAGCAGCCAAGATAGTAGCGGAGCTGGCACAGATACGCAGTATTTT.